One and the same sample provided the 18 T cell receptor beta chains below, sequenced in a study of shared clonotypes between healthy human individuals (dated by TCRdb to between 2020 and 2021). The receptor library was made with the immunoSEQ multiplex PCR assay. TCRdb took this table from immuneACCESS and kept in-frame rearrangements with V and J called. Such tables lack part of the clones; where checked against another copy, unresolved V genes explain under half of the gap, and the rest is unexplained. For this sample there are 2 million to 2.5 million clones; over 90% appear just once. The top ten constitute approximately 0.4% of the sample. The sample taken for sequencing was naive CD4+ T cells from PBMCs. The sample's cell subset or site, from its label and the paper: CD45RA+ positively selected. These TCRs come from a man aged 18 to 30 in good health. Some clones in this sample may be carry-over from other donors' samples.

The J gene is TRBJ2-1, the V gene TRBV5-1; 7 bases are shared with TRBD2. The V gene's germline CDR1 is SGHRS and CDR2 YFSETQ. This CDR3 spans 13 amino acids. The J segment lost 3 bases and the V segment lost 4 bases, leaving 1 base of the junction unmatched. This CDR3 reads CASSRTSYNEQFF. The CDR3 DNA reads TGCGCCAGCAGCCGGACTAGCTACAATGAGCAGTTCTTC.

The chain carries TRBV7-2 and TRBJ2-1; TRBD2 matches at 9 bases. From germline, CDR1 is SGHTA and CDR2 FQGNSA. CDR3 length equals 18 residues. V was clipped by 4 bases and J by 0 bases; unmatched bases: 10. CDR3 in amino acids: CASSWGLSGRSSYNEQFF. The CDR3 DNA follows: TGTGCCAGCAGCTGGGGACTCAGCGGGAGGTCCTCCTACAATGAGCAGTTCTTC.

The V call is TRBV27, the J call TRBJ2-5; 9 positions match TRBD1. The V gene's germline CDR1 is MNHEY and CDR2 SMNVEV (reference sequence). CDR3 length: 15 residues. After removal of 4 bases from V and 5 bases from J, the junction contained 8 bases not matched to a gene. The CDR3 region has the DNA TGTGCCAGCAGTTCCTACAGGGGGCTGGGGGAGACCCAGTACTTC. As protein: CASSSYRGLGETQYF.

A note on this clone: Other DNA sequences of this sample code for an identical CDR3. The chain has TRBV5-1 and TRBJ2-5, with 8 bases identical to TRBD2. J gave up 5 bases and V 0 bases, and 6 bases lay outside the gene matches. The CDR3 is 15 residues long. Germline CDR1 is SGHRS and CDR2 is YFSETQ. Here the CDR3 DNA reads TGCGCCAGCAGCTTGGGAGCGGGAGCGGGGGAGACCCAGTACTTC. Residues: CASSLGAGAGETQYF. The variable domain in full, completed from reference TRBV5-1 and TRBJ2-5, reads KAGVTQTPRYLIKTRGQQVTLSCSPISGHRSVSWYQQTPGQGLQFLFEYFSETQRNKGNFPGRFSGRQFSNSRSEMNVSTLELGDSALYLCASSLGAGAGETQYFGPGTRLLVL.

This clone appeared once. The gene calls are TRBV9 and TRBJ2-2; 8 positions agree with TRBD1. The ends lost 4 bases at V and 5 bases at J; junction bases unmatched: 13. This CDR3 region has 17 residues. From germline, CDR1 is SGDLS and CDR2 YYNGEE. The CDR3, as DNA: TGTGCCAGCAGCCGAACACCCGGGACAGGAGTTACCGGGGAGCTGTTTTTT. Protein: CASSRTPGTGVTGELFF. Combining the CDR3 with reference TRBV9 and TRBJ2-2 gives the whole variable domain DSGVTQTPKHLITATGQRVTLRCSPRSGDLSVYWYQQSLDQGLQFLIQYYNGEERAKGNILERFSAQQFPDLHSELNLSSLELGDSALYFCASSRTPGTGVTGELFFGEGSRLTVL.

The gene calls are TRBV7-8 and TRBJ2-2; D unresolved. The CDR3 is 16 amino acids. Trimming removed 2 bases at V and 6 bases at J, with 16 bases between. Germline CDR1 SGHVS, CDR2 FQNEAQ. The DNA for the CDR3 is TGTGCCAGCAGCTTATTCCCTAATAGGGCGTCCGGGGAGCTGTTTTTT. It translates to CASSLFPNRASGELFF.

The chain joins TRBV6-1 to TRBJ2-7, with TRBD2 matching 10 bases. CDR1 and CDR2 from the germline V gene are MNHNS and SASEGT. The CDR3 contains 13 residues. With V trimmed by 7 bases and J by 1 base, 1 base remained unmatched. CDR3 region: CASKREGSYEQYF. The CDR3 DNA is TGTGCCAGCAAGCGGGAGGGGTCCTACGAGCAGTACTTC.

Remarks on this clone: Other nucleotide sequences from this sample produce the same CDR3. This sequence joins TRBV6-5 and TRBJ2-1; 11 bases map to TRBD2. The CDR3 length is 15 residues. Trimming took 2 bases from V and 4 from J; bases not matched to a gene: 1. Germline values: CDR1 MNHEY, CDR2 SVGAGI. The CDR3 protein is CASSYGLAGYNEQFF. The CDR3 nucleotides are TGTGCCAGCAGTTACGGACTAGCGGGTTACAATGAGCAGTTCTTC.

Points on this clone: Other DNA sequences in the sample encode the same CDR3. This chain connects TRBV18 to TRBJ2-7; D remains unclear. Germline loops: CDR1 KGHSH, CDR2 LQKENI. The V end was cut by 1 base, the J end by 2 bases, with 6 bases between. The length of the CDR3 is 13 residues. The CDR3 nucleotides are TGTGCCAGCTCACCACAGACAACCTACGAGCAGTACTTC. It yields the protein CASSPQTTYEQYF.

Note on this clone: Other DNA sequences of this sample code for an identical CDR3. The rearrangement links TRBV6-5 to TRBJ1-1; no definite D call. Germline CDR1 is MNHEY and CDR2 is SVGAGI. This CDR3 is built from 12 residues. The V and J ends lost 6 bases and 5 bases respectively, with 10 bases between them. The DNA of the CDR3 is TGTGCCAGCAGCCCGTTCGGGACTGAAGCTTTCTTT. Translation gives CASSPFGTEAFF.

V and J are TRBV7-9 and TRBJ1-3; TRBD1 agrees at 7 bases. Germline CDR1 is SEHNR and CDR2 is FQNEAQ (reference sequence). V gave up 3 bases and J gave up 2 bases; unmatched junction bases: 7. This CDR3 spans 16 amino acids. CDR3 DNA: TGTGCCAGCAGCTTCCCTAGACAGGGCACTGGAAACACCATATATTTT. This encodes CASSFPRQGTGNTIYF.

The chain recombines TRBV28 with TRBJ1-2; D not resolved. V dropped 11 bases and J dropped 8 bases, with 21 bases sitting between them. The CDR3 is 13 amino acids. The germline V gene encodes CDR1 MDHEN and CDR2 SYDVKM. CDR3 loop: CASNGVTLRGYTF. CDR3 nucleotides: TGTGCCTCTAACGGGGTCACCCTAAGGGGCTACACCTTC.

This chain uses TRBV5-4 with TRBJ1-2, with 7 nucleotides matching TRBD1. Trimming took 4 bases from V and 2 from J; bases not matched to a gene: 5. The CDR3 consists of 14 residues. Germline V gene lookup returns CDR1 SGHNT and CDR2 YYREEE (reference sequence). This CDR3 reads CASSRGQINYGYTF. DNA of the CDR3: TGTGCCAGCAGCAGGGGACAGATCAACTATGGCTACACCTTC.

The chain carries TRBV29-1 and TRBJ2-3; 15 nucleotides agree with TRBD2. The CDR3 has 16 residues. Germline CDR1 SQVTM, CDR2 ANQGSEA. The junction had 3 bases not matched to a gene; V was cut back by 3 bases and J by 2 bases. The CDR3 reads CSVEGTSGRNTDTQYF. CDR3 DNA: TGCAGCGTTGAGGGGACTAGCGGGAGGAACACAGATACGCAGTATTTT.

This CDR3 is CASKPQGLHTGELFF. CDR3 DNA sequence: TGTGCCAGCAAACCACAGGGACTCCACACCGGGGAGCTGTTTTTT. The gene calls are TRBV21-1 and TRBJ2-2. TRBV21-1 is recorded as a pseudogene. The CDR3 has 15 residues.

A single count supports this clone. The genes are TRBV2 and TRBJ2-5, with 12 nucleotides matching TRBD2. Trimming cost V 5 bases and J 4 bases; bases outside gene matches: 2. The CDR3 totals 14 residues. The germline V gene has CDR1 SNHLY and CDR2 FYNNEI. The CDR3 DNA follows: TGTGCCAGCAGTTCGACTAGCGGGGGAGAGACCCAGTACTTC. This gives the protein CASSSTSGGETQYF.

The V and J genes are TRBV2 and TRBJ2-5, with D possibly TRBD1 on 7 matching bases. Germline lookup yields CDR1 SNHLY and CDR2 FYNNEI. V was pared by 4 bases and J by 7 bases, with 16 bases between. This CDR3 is built from 14 residues. The CDR3 sequence is CASSGNFQGGTQYF. CDR3 nucleotide sequence: TGTGCCAGCAGTGGGAATTTTCAGGGGGGGACCCAGTACTTC.

About this clone: Germline is not matched at one junction end, which may reflect a read error. The chain has TRBV18 and TRBJ2-7; D is possibly TRBD2 (5 bases). Germline V CDR1 and CDR2: KGHSH, LQKENI. This CDR3 has 14 residues. CDR3 DNA sequence: TGTGCCAGCTCGCCGGGATCTAATGGGTACGAGCAGTGCTTC. Residues: CASSPGSNGYEQCF.